The clone carrying this TCR beta chain was picked up many times. The V gene lost 3 bases and the J gene lost 6 bases, with 11 bases spanning the gap. This CDR3 region has 13 residues. CDR1 is SEHNR, CDR2 FQNEAQ, per germline (reference sequence). Diagnoses were established from clinical symptoms, serum thyroxine, TRAb, thyroid ultrasound and orbital computed tomography. Isolation of PBMCs was performed using 9 to 10 ml of fresh peripheral blood. The data originate from a study of Graves' ophthalmopathy and Graves' hyperthyroidism. RNA transcripts were the source from which TCR beta CDR3 regions were amplified. Second-round multiplex PCR came after a first-round RT-PCR that employed HTBI primers. From the multiplex PCR reads, TCRdb called clonotypes with MiXCR, one entry per CDR3 protein. The data contain more than 550,000 distinct CDR3 sequences, under 50% of them singletons.

Specimen: peripheral blood. This receptor was identified in an adult man with Graves' ophthalmopathy. V usage is TRBV7-9 and J usage is TRBJ1-1; maybe TRBD1 (6 bases). In nucleotides, the CDR3 is TGTGCCAGCAGCTTGATTACAGGGTCTGAAGCTTTCTTT. Residues: CASSLITGSEAFF.